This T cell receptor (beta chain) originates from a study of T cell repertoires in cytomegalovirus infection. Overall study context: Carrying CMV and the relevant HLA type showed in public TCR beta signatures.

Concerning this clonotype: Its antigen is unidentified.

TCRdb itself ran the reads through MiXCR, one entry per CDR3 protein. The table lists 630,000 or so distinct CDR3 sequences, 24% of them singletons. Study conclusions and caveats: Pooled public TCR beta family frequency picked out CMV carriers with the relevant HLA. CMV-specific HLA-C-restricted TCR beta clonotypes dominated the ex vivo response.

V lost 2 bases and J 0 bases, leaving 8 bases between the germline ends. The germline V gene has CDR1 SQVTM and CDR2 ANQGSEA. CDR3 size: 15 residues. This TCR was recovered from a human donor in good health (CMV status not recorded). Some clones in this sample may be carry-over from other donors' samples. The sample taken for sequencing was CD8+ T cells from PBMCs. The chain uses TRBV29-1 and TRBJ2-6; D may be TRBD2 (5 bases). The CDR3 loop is CSVEIGISGANVLTF. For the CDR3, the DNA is TGCAGCGTTGAAATCGGGATCTCTGGGGCCAACGTCCTGACTTTC.